This T cell receptor (beta chain) was documented in a study of T-cell memory formation after mild COVID-19. Overall study context: TCR clusters were mostly confined to one donor each.

TCRdb passed the 5' RACE reads through MiXCR, listing each CDR3 protein once. The data show a few hundred thousand distinct CDR3 sequences, with 16% seen just once and roughly a fifth held by the top ten. Sequenced: PBMCs or a T cell subset sorted from them (not recorded which). The clonotype comes from a man younger than 35 who had mild COVID-19 (a few samples of this study predate the infection). Cell type and time point are not known.

The CDR3 DNA reads as TGTGCCAGCTTGGACAGGTCCTACGAGCAGTACTTC. Translating gives CASLDRSYEQYF. The chain couples TRBV25-1 to TRBJ2-7, with 7 bases matching TRBD1. Germline V gene sequence: CDR1 MGHDK, CDR2 SYGVNS. This CDR3 is 12 amino acids long. The V segment lost 8 bases and the J segment 1 base; nucleotides outside the gene matches: 2.